The clone carrying this TCR beta chain has ten or more counts. Its antigen remains unknown. Breast cancer patients provided tissue from their axillary draining lymph nodes. These data belong to a study of breast tumors, draining lymph nodes, adjacent tissues. Study findings and constraints: Tumor and nontumor repertoires were significantly more similar in luminal-like than in basal-like breast cancer.

Germline loops: CDR1 GTSNPN, CDR2 SVGIG (reference sequence). The V and J ends lost 2 bases and 4 bases respectively, with 11 bases between them. The CDR3 has 13 residues. TCRdb itself ran the multiplex PCR reads through MiXCR, one entry per CDR3 protein. This sample has 140,000 or so distinct CDR3 sequences; roughly 33% occur once, and the top ten carry around 2.3%. The sequence was obtained from a female donor with breast cancer. Some clones in this sample may be carry-over from other donors' samples. This rearrangement joins TRBV30 to TRBJ1-2, with D unclear. Sequenced: axillary lymph node tissue. The CDR3 DNA follows: TGTGCCTGGAGTCCCGGTGTCGGCTATGGCTACACCTTC. Its protein product is CAWSPGVGYGYTF.